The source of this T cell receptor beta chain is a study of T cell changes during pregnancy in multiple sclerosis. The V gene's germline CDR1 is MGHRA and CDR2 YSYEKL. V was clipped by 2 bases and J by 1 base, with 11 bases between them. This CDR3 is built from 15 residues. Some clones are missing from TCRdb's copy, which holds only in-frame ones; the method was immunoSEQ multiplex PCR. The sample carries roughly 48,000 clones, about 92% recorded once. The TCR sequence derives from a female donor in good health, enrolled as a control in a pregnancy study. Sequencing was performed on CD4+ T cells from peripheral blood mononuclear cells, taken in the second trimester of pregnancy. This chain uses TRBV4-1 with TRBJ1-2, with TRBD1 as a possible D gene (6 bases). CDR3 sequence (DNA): TGCGCCAGCAGCCAACCGACAGGAAATAACTATGGCTACACCTTC. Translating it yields CASSQPTGNNYGYTF.